Listed below are T cell receptor beta chains from one sample, sequenced in a study of T cells in Graves' hyperthyroidism and ophthalmopathy. TCRdb recomputed calls from the multiplex PCR reads with MiXCR, one row per CDR3 protein. The data show 200,000 to 250,000 distinct CDR3 sequences, around 15% seen once. Source material: blood. These receptors were obtained from a woman aged 18-29 years with Graves' ophthalmopathy. Both conserved end residues are part of each CDR3. The order of the fields is CDR3 protein, CDR3 DNA, clone size, J gene, V gene, D gene. The D gene is left open where the match is weak. Clone size is not always given. Where it is, it says once, few, many or a class for expanded clones.

CDR3 protein: CASSLYQGPVNTEAFF
CDR3 DNA: TGTGCCAGCAGTTTATATCAGGGGCCAGTGAACACTGAAGCTTTCTTT
clone size: many
J gene: TRBJ1-1
V gene: TRBV28
D gene: -

CDR3 protein: CASSVLVSNTEAFF
CDR3 DNA: TGTGCCAGCAGTGTTTTAGTCAGTAACACTGAAGCTTTCTTT
clone size: many
J gene: TRBJ1-1
V gene: TRBV2
D gene: -

CDR3 protein: CASSLDGGSNTEAFF
CDR3 DNA: TGTGCCAGCAGCTTGGATGGGGGGTCGAACACTGAAGCTTTCTTT
clone size: many
J gene: TRBJ1-1
V gene: TRBV5-6
D gene: -

CDR3 protein: CASSRPGKKQGEQNNEQFF
CDR3 DNA: TGTGCCAGCAGCCGCCCTGGAAAGAAACAGGGAGAACAAAACAATGAGCAGTTCTTC
clone size: many
J gene: TRBJ2-1
V gene: TRBV5-5
D gene: -

CDR3 protein: CASSPGPRGQGTEAFF
CDR3 DNA: TGTGCCAGCAGCCCCGGCCCCAGGGGGCAAGGCACTGAAGCTTTCTTT
clone size: many
J gene: TRBJ1-1
V gene: TRBV3-1
D gene: TRBD1

CDR3 protein: CASRDTGGSGYTF
CDR3 DNA: TGTGCCAGCAGGGACACAGGGGGCAGCGGCTACACCTTC
clone size: -
J gene: TRBJ1-2
V gene: TRBV6-1
D gene: TRBD1

CDR3 protein: CASSLNRGSYGYTF
CDR3 DNA: TGTGCCAGCAGCTTAAACAGGGGTTCTTATGGCTACACCTTC
clone size: many
J gene: TRBJ1-2
V gene: TRBV13
D gene: TRBD1

CDR3 protein: CASSPGTSGAHEQFF
CDR3 DNA: TGTGCCAGCAGCCCTGGGACTAGCGGGGCTCATGAGCAGTTCTTC
clone size: -
J gene: TRBJ2-1
V gene: TRBV7-3
D gene: TRBD2

CDR3 protein: CSARVPSRYSNQPQHF
CDR3 DNA: TGCAGTGCTAGAGTTCCCAGTAGATATAGCAATCAGCCCCAGCATTTT
clone size: many
J gene: TRBJ1-5
V gene: TRBV20-1
D gene: -

CDR3 protein: CASSQDQTGVCGYTF
CDR3 DNA: TGTGCCAGCAGCCAAGACCAAACAGGGGTCTGTGGCTACACCTTC
clone size: -
J gene: TRBJ1-2
V gene: TRBV3-1
D gene: TRBD1

CDR3 protein: CASRKLDGSRGYTF
CDR3 DNA: TGTGCCAGCAGGAAACTGGACGGGAGCCGCGGCTACACCTTC
clone size: many
J gene: TRBJ1-2
V gene: TRBV28
D gene: -

CDR3 protein: CASSPDLNYGYTF
CDR3 DNA: TGTGCCAGCAGCCCCGATTTGAACTATGGCTACACCTTC
clone size: many
J gene: TRBJ1-2
V gene: TRBV11-2
D gene: -

CDR3 protein: CASSLPGSSNEQFF
CDR3 DNA: TGTGCCAGCAGCTTACCAGGGAGCTCCAATGAGCAGTTCTTC
clone size: many
J gene: TRBJ2-1
V gene: TRBV7-3
D gene: -

CDR3 protein: CASSASRGWRGEQFF
CDR3 DNA: TGTGCCAGCAGCGCGAGTCGGGGGTGGAGAGGTGAGCAGTTCTTC
clone size: many
J gene: TRBJ2-1
V gene: TRBV11-2
D gene: -

CDR3 protein: CASSLSVGQGDYGYTF
CDR3 DNA: TGCGCCAGCAGCTTGTCCGTGGGACAGGGGGACTATGGCTACACCTTC
clone size: -
J gene: TRBJ1-2
V gene: TRBV5-1
D gene: TRBD1

CDR3 protein: CASSQVSGGPVNEQFF
CDR3 DNA: TGTGCCAGCAGCCAAGTAAGCGGGGGGCCCGTCAATGAGCAGTTCTTC
clone size: many
J gene: TRBJ2-1
V gene: TRBV7-3
D gene: TRBD2

CDR3 protein: CASSQERTVGNTIYF
CDR3 DNA: TGCGCCAGCAGCCAAGAAAGGACAGTTGGAAACACCATATATTTT
clone size: many
J gene: TRBJ1-3
V gene: TRBV4-1
D gene: -

CDR3 protein: CASSLVGGSPLHF
CDR3 DNA: TGTGCCAGCAGCTTAGTAGGGGGCTCACCCCTCCACTTT
clone size: many
J gene: TRBJ1-6
V gene: TRBV7-2
D gene: TRBD1

CDR3 protein: CATGQGTNHNEQFF
CDR3 DNA: TGTGCCACTGGACAGGGTACTAATCACAATGAGCAGTTCTTC
clone size: many
J gene: TRBJ2-1
V gene: TRBV2
D gene: TRBD1

CDR3 protein: CASGFHEAFF
CDR3 DNA: TGTGCCAGCGGATTTCATGAAGCTTTCTTT
clone size: many
J gene: TRBJ1-1
V gene: TRBV6-1
D gene: -

CDR3 protein: CASSLYAGDPYEQYF
CDR3 DNA: TGCGCCAGCAGCTTGTATGCGGGGGACCCCTACGAGCAGTACTTC
clone size: many
J gene: TRBJ2-7
V gene: TRBV5-1
D gene: TRBD2

CDR3 protein: CASSLSAGRLNTEAFF
CDR3 DNA: TGTGCCAGTAGTCTCTCGGCAGGGCGCTTGAACACTGAAGCTTTCTTT
clone size: many
J gene: TRBJ1-1
V gene: TRBV19
D gene: -

CDR3 protein: CASSITVGTSYNEQFF
CDR3 DNA: TGTGCCAGCAGTATCACGGTCGGGACCTCCTACAATGAGCAGTTCTTC
clone size: many
J gene: TRBJ2-1
V gene: TRBV27
D gene: -

CDR3 protein: CSARFPGQNNEQFF
CDR3 DNA: TGCAGTGCTAGATTCCCGGGACAGAATAATGAGCAGTTCTTC
clone size: many
J gene: TRBJ2-1
V gene: TRBV20-1
D gene: TRBD1

CDR3 protein: CASSPLAGGGTDTQYF
CDR3 DNA: TGTGCCAGCAGCCCATTAGCGGGAGGAGGCACAGATACGCAGTATTTT
clone size: many
J gene: TRBJ2-3
V gene: TRBV7-2
D gene: TRBD2

CDR3 protein: CSVITGARTEAFF
CDR3 DNA: TGCAGCGTTATTACAGGGGCTCGCACTGAAGCTTTCTTT
clone size: many
J gene: TRBJ1-1
V gene: TRBV29-1
D gene: TRBD1

CDR3 protein: CASSDSSLGGLGDEQYF
CDR3 DNA: TGTGCCAGCAGTGACTCGAGTTTAGGGGGGCTGGGCGACGAGCAGTACTTC
clone size: many
J gene: TRBJ2-7
V gene: TRBV6-4
D gene: -

CDR3 protein: CASSPRGASGDTQYF
CDR3 DNA: TGTGCCAGTAGCCCGAGGGGGGCTAGCGGAGATACGCAGTATTTT
clone size: -
J gene: TRBJ2-3
V gene: TRBV19
D gene: -

CDR3 protein: CASSLGRAGNTEAFF
CDR3 DNA: TGTGCCAGCAGCTTAGGACGGGCAGGGAACACTGAAGCTTTCTTT
clone size: many
J gene: TRBJ1-1
V gene: TRBV7-9
D gene: -

CDR3 protein: CSARDPWRGGRETQYF
CDR3 DNA: TGCAGTGCTAGAGATCCCTGGCGGGGGGGCCGGGAGACCCAGTACTTC
clone size: many
J gene: TRBJ2-5
V gene: TRBV20-1
D gene: TRBD2

CDR3 protein: CASSASGANVLTF
CDR3 DNA: TGTGCCAGCAGTGCTTCAGGGGCCAACGTCCTGACTTTC
clone size: few
J gene: TRBJ2-6
V gene: TRBV6-1
D gene: -

CDR3 protein: CASSNEQGAGGYTF
CDR3 DNA: TGTGCCAGCAGCAACGAACAGGGGGCTGGTGGCTACACCTTC
clone size: many
J gene: TRBJ1-2
V gene: TRBV12-3/TRBV12-4
D gene: TRBD1

CDR3 protein: CASSPISQETQYF
CDR3 DNA: TGCGCCAGCAGCCCGATCAGTCAAGAGACCCAGTACTTC
clone size: many
J gene: TRBJ2-5
V gene: TRBV5-1
D gene: -

CDR3 protein: CATSAGSSNQPQHF
CDR3 DNA: TGTGCCACCAGTGCGGGTAGTAGCAATCAGCCCCAGCATTTT
clone size: few
J gene: TRBJ1-5
V gene: TRBV24-1
D gene: -

CDR3 protein: CASSGVAGGFHEQFF
CDR3 DNA: TGTGCCAGCAGCGGAGTGGCGGGAGGGTTCCATGAGCAGTTCTTC
clone size: many
J gene: TRBJ2-1
V gene: TRBV7-9
D gene: TRBD2

CDR3 protein: CASSHTPVRGLSNEQFF
CDR3 DNA: TGTGCCAGCAGTCACACCCCCGTGAGGGGCTTGAGCAATGAGCAGTTCTTC
clone size: many
J gene: TRBJ2-1
V gene: TRBV6-1
D gene: -

CDR3 protein: CASSAQGAGSGYTF
CDR3 DNA: TGTGCCAGCAGTGCGCAGGGGGCAGGATCTGGCTACACCTTC
clone size: many
J gene: TRBJ1-2
V gene: TRBV25-1
D gene: TRBD1

CDR3 protein: CASSFRPSGLAGKRGADEQYF
CDR3 DNA: TGTGCCAGCAGTTTTAGACCCAGTGGGCTAGCGGGGAAGAGAGGTGCGGACGAGCAGTACTTC
clone size: many
J gene: TRBJ2-7
V gene: TRBV12-3/TRBV12-4
D gene: TRBD2

CDR3 protein: CASSYSQFTVMNTEAFF
CDR3 DNA: TGTGCCAGCAGTTACTCCCAATTTACAGTAATGAACACTGAAGCTTTCTTT
clone size: many
J gene: TRBJ1-1
V gene: TRBV6-5
D gene: -

CDR3 protein: CASSSPGQGTYGYTF
CDR3 DNA: TGTGCCAGCAGCTCACCGGGACAGGGGACATATGGCTACACCTTC
clone size: many
J gene: TRBJ1-2
V gene: TRBV7-2
D gene: TRBD1

CDR3 protein: CSARVRTARYEQYF
CDR3 DNA: TGCAGTGCTAGAGTGCGGACAGCCCGCTACGAGCAGTACTTC
clone size: many
J gene: TRBJ2-7
V gene: TRBV20-1
D gene: -

CDR3 protein: CSARDPLAGATDTQYF
CDR3 DNA: TGCAGTGCTAGAGATCCACTAGCGGGGGCCACAGATACGCAGTATTTT
clone size: many
J gene: TRBJ2-3
V gene: TRBV20-1
D gene: TRBD2

CDR3 protein: CASTKAGANTEAFF
CDR3 DNA: TGTGCCAGCACCAAGGCCGGGGCTAACACTGAAGCTTTCTTT
clone size: many
J gene: TRBJ1-1
V gene: TRBV5-5
D gene: -

CDR3 protein: CASSQGHGSYGYTF
CDR3 DNA: TGCGCCAGCAGCCAAGGTCACGGATCCTATGGCTACACCTTC
clone size: many
J gene: TRBJ1-2
V gene: TRBV4-1
D gene: -

CDR3 protein: CASSLLRLAGGNEQFF
CDR3 DNA: TGTGCCAGCAGTTTATTGCGGCTAGCGGGAGGCAATGAGCAGTTCTTC
clone size: -
J gene: TRBJ2-1
V gene: TRBV27
D gene: TRBD2

CDR3 protein: CASSWTGATGELFF
CDR3 DNA: TGTGCCAGCAGTTGGACAGGGGCCACCGGGGAGCTGTTTTTT
clone size: many
J gene: TRBJ2-2
V gene: TRBV6-1
D gene: TRBD1

CDR3 protein: CASSAQTGGSYGYTF
CDR3 DNA: TGTGCCAGCAGCGCCCAGACAGGGGGCAGCTATGGCTACACCTTC
clone size: -
J gene: TRBJ1-2
V gene: TRBV7-8
D gene: TRBD1

CDR3 protein: CAISLGQPGNTEAFF
CDR3 DNA: TGTGCCATCAGCTTGGGACAGCCAGGGAACACTGAAGCTTTCTTT
clone size: few
J gene: TRBJ1-1
V gene: TRBV10-3
D gene: TRBD1

CDR3 protein: CASTDRQGSLGSTDTQYF
CDR3 DNA: TGTGCCAGCACCGATCGGCAGGGTTCCCTCGGGAGCACAGATACGCAGTATTTT
clone size: many
J gene: TRBJ2-3
V gene: TRBV27
D gene: -

CDR3 protein: CASSRGGRRGEKLFF
CDR3 DNA: TGTGCCAGCAGCAGGGGAGGGAGGCGAGGCGAAAAACTGTTTTTT
clone size: many
J gene: TRBJ1-4
V gene: TRBV11-1
D gene: -

CDR3 protein: CAISESGQGNTGELFF
CDR3 DNA: TGTGCCATCAGTGAGTCGGGACAGGGGAACACCGGGGAGCTGTTTTTT
clone size: many
J gene: TRBJ2-2
V gene: TRBV10-3
D gene: TRBD1